This TCR beta chain was identified in a study of T cells in tumors after PD-1 blockade. Study as a whole: Blood samples averaged about 110,000 templates (range about 21,000-260,000) and approximately 37,000 unique clonotypes.

Generated by immunoSEQ multiplex PCR, the TCRdb table keeps only in-frame clones and is missing some. The table records under 75,000 clones, approximately 74% of them present only once. The clonotype originates from a human donor with basal cell carcinoma. Source: PBMCs, taken after anti-PD-1 treatment.

The CDR3 protein is CASSFRGATDTQYF. The CDR3 DNA sequence: TGTGCCAGCAGCTTCAGGGGGGCCACAGATACGCAGTATTTT. The chain carries TRBV11-3 and TRBJ2-3; a possible D gene is TRBD1 (7 bases). V dropped 3 bases and J dropped 2 bases, with 9 bases sitting between them. This CDR3 has 14 residues. Per the germline V gene, CDR1 is SGHNT and CDR2 is YENEEA.